The source of this T cell receptor beta chain is a study of CD8+ T cells in alopecia areata. Background on the study: A 6-month off-drug phase came after tofacitinib, which had lasted 6 to 18 months.

Treatment in this sample: oral pan-JAK inhibitor, 5-10 mg twice daily. Concerning this clone itself: What it recognizes is unknown.

The CDR3 extends over 14 amino acids. The ends lost 3 bases at V and 2 bases at J; junction bases unmatched: 4. CDR1 is MNHEY, CDR2 SMNVEV, per germline (reference sequence). TCR sequencing used cDNA made by reverse transcription of extracted RNA. Here immunoSEQ multiplex PCR was the method, and the copy in TCRdb shows in-frame clones only, minus some. The sample holds about 180,000 clones; 40% to 65% are singletons and the top ten take 11%. Whole-study results and caveats: Sequencing of scalp samples also captures resident alphabeta T cells of normal skin. While tofacitinib was given, many expanded lesional clones persisted in scalp and blood. Only one nonresponder was present, which leaves the link between baseline CD8+ expansion and response uncertain.

Sample: CD8+ T cells sorted from blood, taken at week 24, from a patient treated with tofacitinib. The receptor comes from a human donor with alopecia areata. The chain employs TRBV27 and TRBJ2-7, with 7 bases aligning to TRBD2. CDR3 region: CASSLGGDAYEQYF. CDR3 DNA sequence: TGTGCCAGCAGTTTGGGAGGGGATGCCTACGAGCAGTACTTC.